This TCR beta chain was sequenced in a study of blood T cell repertoires in COVID-19. Profiling relied on immunoSEQ multiplex PCR, and the TCRdb table lists in-frame clones only, not all of them. Among 70,000 or so clones listed, 70% to 85% were seen once. Germline lookup yields CDR1 SGHAT and CDR2 FQNNGV. Trimming took off 3 bases at V and 5 bases at J, with 7 bases between the two ends. The CDR3 has 13 residues. Sequenced material: peripheral blood. The source is a woman in her 70s with acute or convalescent COVID-19. This chain uses TRBV11-2 with TRBJ2-2, with a weak D call TRBD2 (5 bases). CDR3 in DNA: TGTGCCAGCAGCTTTCCGGGAACCGGGGAGCTGTTTTTT. Amino acids: CASSFPGTGELFF. The full variable domain, in which reference TRBV11-2 and TRBJ2-2 provide the parts outside the CDR3, is EAGVAQSPRYKIIEKRQSVAFWCNPISGHATLYWYQQILGQGPKLLIQFQNNGVVDDSQLPKDRFSAERLKGVDSTLKIQPAKLEDSAVYLCASSFPGTGELFFGEGSRLTVL.